This entry lists 2 T cell receptor beta chains sequenced from one sample in a study of CD8+CD57+ T cells in acquired aplastic anemia listed by TCRdb under 2018. The instrument was an Illumina HiSeq 2000. Genomic DNA was used as template for profiling of TCR beta VDJ combinations and CDR3 sequences. TCRdb trimmed the raw reads at Q25, called clones with MiXCR and kept productive beta chains. Each record represents a unique CDR3 protein, reported with the most common genes and DNA among its rows. The sample table contains some 180,000 distinct CDR3 sequences; only one count was recorded for roughly half of them. Together, the top ten hold under 3% of the sample. Sequencing used sorted CD4+, CD8+, or CD8+CD57+ T cells (not recorded which) from PBMCs. The receptors come from a human donor in good health.

This clonotype occurred a few times. The chain recombines TRBV29-1 with TRBJ2-1, with D possibly TRBD2 on 6 matching bases. The V gene's germline CDR1 is SQVTM and CDR2 ANQGSEA. This CDR3 spans 13 amino acids. The V gene lost 8 bases and the J gene lost 9 bases, with 20 bases spanning the gap. The CDR3 coding sequence is TGCAGCCCTGGAGGGGACTCGCGAGGTGAGCAGTTCTTC. Encoded protein: CSPGGDSRGEQFF.

Ten or more counts support this clonotype. The chain uses TRBV9 and TRBJ1-5; D is unclear. Trimming shortened V by 0 bases and J by 3 bases, and 10 bases separated the two germline ends. The CDR3 consists of 15 residues. Germline V gene lookup returns CDR1 SGDLS and CDR2 YYNGEE. The CDR3 nucleotides read TGTGCCAGCAGCGTAGGGCCAGGTTCCAATCAGCCCCAGCATTTT. Translated: CASSVGPGSNQPQHF.